A single sample is the source of the 32 T cell receptor beta chains below, sequenced in a study of blood T cell repertoires in COVID-19. Only in-frame clones appear in the TCRdb table, and some are missing; sequencing was by immunoSEQ multiplex PCR. The sample shows fewer than 250,000 clones, about 85% of them seen only once. Material: PBMCs or T cells enriched from blood (not recorded which). The receptors stem from a woman aged 40 to 50 in a cohort exposed to, infected with or recovered from COVID-19 (not recorded which).

The chain carries TRBV13 and TRBJ2-1; the match to TRBD2 covers 11 bases. After removal of 4 bases from V and 0 bases from J, the junction contained 8 bases not matched to a gene. Germline V gives CDR1 PRHDT, CDR2 FYEKMQ (reference sequence). This CDR3 contains 18 residues. The CDR3 DNA sequence: TGTGCCAGCAGCTCACTAGCGGGAGCAAGTGGCTCCTACAATGAGCAGTTCTTC. Translated, it gives CASSSLAGASGSYNEQFF. Filled out from reference TRBV13 and TRBJ2-1, the complete variable domain reads AAGVIQSPRHLIKEKRETATLKCYPIPRHDTVYWYQQGPGQDPQFLISFYEKMQSDKGSIPDRFSAQQFSDYHSELNMSSLELGDSALYFCASSSLAGASGSYNEQFFGPGTRLTVL.

The table lists this clone with a count of one. J is TRBJ2-4 and V is TRBV18; no clear D. CDR3 length: 17 residues. Germline CDR1 KGHSH, CDR2 LQKENI. The ends were cut back, 3 bases at V and 1 base at J, with 16 bases in the middle. CDR3 loop: CASSPRRVSTAKNIQYF. The DNA for the CDR3 is TGTGCCAGCTCACCCCGACGGGTATCAACGGCCAAAAACATTCAGTACTTC. Drawing the rest from reference TRBV18 and TRBJ2-4, the complete variable domain is NAGVMQNPRHLVRRRGQEARLRCSPMKGHSHVYWYRQLPEEGLKFMVYLQKENIIDESGMPKERFSAEFPKEGPSILRIQQVVRGDSAAYFCASSPRRVSTAKNIQYFGAGTRLSVL.

The chain carries TRBV11-2 and TRBJ1-5; 7 positions match TRBD1. This CDR3 is built from 15 residues. Germline V lookup: CDR1 SGHAT, CDR2 FQNNGV. The V and J ends lost 2 bases and 3 bases, in that order; junction bases with no gene match: 4. The CDR3 here is CASSLSGQVNQPQHF. In DNA, the CDR3 is TGTGCCAGCAGCTTATCCGGACAGGTCAATCAGCCCCAGCATTTT.

The rearrangement uses TRBV18 and TRBJ2-5; D is possibly TRBD2 (5 bases). Looked up from germline, CDR1 is KGHSH and CDR2 is LQKENI. CDR3 length equals 15 residues. V lost 3 bases to trimming and J lost 5 bases, with 16 bases between them. CDR3 loop: CASSPGLLRRETQYF. CDR3 coding DNA: TGTGCCAGCTCACCCGGACTCTTGCGAAGGGAGACCCAGTACTTC.

This clone appeared a single time. The chain joins TRBV7-9 to TRBJ1-3; D remains ambiguous. V was cut by 3 bases and J by 2 bases, with 17 bases left in between. CDR1 is SEHNR, CDR2 FQNEAQ, per germline (reference sequence). The CDR3 sequence is 17 residues long. The CDR3 DNA is TGTGCCAGCAGCTTGAGGGCCAGTGGTGTTCCTGGAAACACCATATATTTT. This sequence encodes CASSLRASGVPGNTIYF.

This chain uses TRBV11-2 with TRBJ1-1, with 9 bases lining up with TRBD1. Germline CDR1 is SGHAT and CDR2 is FQNNGV. The CDR3 has 15 amino acids. V trimming: 1 base; J trimming: 5 bases; junction bases outside the gene matches: 5. CDR3: CASSLGTGGITEAFF. The CDR3, as DNA: TGTGCCAGCAGCTTAGGCACAGGGGGCATAACTGAAGCTTTCTTT. Full variable domain (remainder filled in from reference TRBV11-2 and TRBJ1-1): EAGVAQSPRYKIIEKRQSVAFWCNPISGHATLYWYQQILGQGPKLLIQFQNNGVVDDSQLPKDRFSAERLKGVDSTLKIQPAKLEDSAVYLCASSLGTGGITEAFFGQGTRLTVV.

The genes are TRBV6-1 and TRBJ2-7; 8 bases line up with TRBD1. V shed 2 bases and J 3 bases; nucleotides not matched to a gene: 9. CDR1 is MNHNS and CDR2 is SASEGT in the germline V gene. The CDR3 totals 16 residues. The CDR3 spells CASSESPGGFVYEQYF. As DNA, the CDR3 is TGTGCCAGCAGTGAATCTCCAGGGGGCTTCGTCTACGAGCAGTACTTC.

The gene calls are TRBV4-1 and TRBJ2-1; tentative D call: TRBD1 (6 bases). The germline V gene has CDR1 MGHRA and CDR2 YSYEKL. V lost 5 bases, J lost 10 bases, and 12 bases lay in between. The CDR3 length is 12 residues. CDR3 residues: CASSFTGKEQFF. CDR3 coding DNA: TGCGCCAGCAGCTTTACAGGGAAGGAGCAGTTCTTC.

This chain connects TRBV4-1 to TRBJ2-3; TRBD2 matches at 10 bases. Trimming removed 0 bases from V and 3 bases from J; junction bases left unmatched: 9. The CDR3 covers 18 residues. CDR1 and CDR2 (germline): MGHRA, YSYEKL. This chain's CDR3 is CASSQDFPAGGRTDTQYF. The CDR3 bases are TGCGCCAGCAGCCAAGATTTTCCAGCGGGAGGGCGTACAGATACGCAGTATTTT.

This clone was picked up one time. This specimen includes other DNA sequences encoding the same CDR3. V is TRBV27 and J is TRBJ1-5; D might be TRBD1 (6 bases). The V gene lost 3 bases and the J gene lost 5 bases, with 8 bases spanning the gap. Germline V lookup: CDR1 MNHEY, CDR2 SMNVEV (reference sequence). The length of the CDR3 is 13 residues. The CDR3 loop is CASSLSGDQPQHF. CDR3 in DNA: TGTGCCAGCAGTTTGTCAGGGGATCAGCCCCAGCATTTT.

Of note for this clone: The junction shows a germline mismatch at one end, possibly a read error. The chain uses TRBV28 and TRBJ1-4; D remains ambiguous. The germline CDR1 and CDR2 sequences are MDHEN and SYDVKM. The length of the CDR3 is 12 residues. CDR3 DNA: TGTGCGAGCAGGCGGACTAATGAAAAACTGTTTTTT. Its translation is CASRRTNEKLFF.

The gene calls are TRBV19 and TRBJ2-2; tentatively, D is TRBD1 (6 bases). Germline V lookup: CDR1 LNHDA, CDR2 SQIVND (reference sequence). The CDR3 covers 14 residues. Trimming removed 7 bases at V and 0 bases at J, with 9 bases between. This chain's CDR3 is CASTRQANTGELFF. In DNA form, the CDR3 reads TGTGCCAGTACCCGACAGGCGAACACCGGGGAGCTGTTTTTT.

This clone was recorded once. The chain is built from TRBV11-2 and TRBJ2-7; 8 bases match TRBD1. Germline V gene sequence: CDR1 SGHAT, CDR2 FQNNGV. The CDR3 is 16 amino acids. V lost 0 bases, J lost 0 bases, and 4 bases stayed unmatched. The CDR3 DNA reads as TGTGCCAGCAGCTTAGAAACAGGGGGTGGCTCCTACGAGCAGTACTTC. It encodes CASSLETGGGSYEQYF.

This sequence joins TRBV12-3 or TRBV12-4 and TRBJ2-5; D unresolved. This CDR3 is built from 13 residues. V lost 3 bases, J lost 2 bases, and 7 bases lay in between. CDR3 sequence (DNA): TGTGCCAGCAGTTTCCTACGGCAAGAGACCCAGTACTTC. Amino acid sequence: CASSFLRQETQYF.

The genes are TRBV5-6 and TRBJ2-7; 8 positions agree with TRBD2. CDR3 length: 18 amino acids. The germline V gene has CDR1 SGHDT and CDR2 YYEEEE. V lost 0 bases, J lost 3 bases, and 14 bases stayed unmatched. As DNA, the CDR3 is TGTGCCAGCAGCTTGGAAGGGTGGGCGGGGGGCTACTTCTACGAGCAGTACTTC. It encodes CASSLEGWAGGYFYEQYF. Supplemented by reference TRBV5-6 and TRBJ2-7, the full variable domain reads DAGVTQSPTHLIKTRGQQVTLRCSPKSGHDTVSWYQQALGQGPQFIFQYYEEEERQRGNFPDRFSGHQFPNYSSELNVNALLLGDSALYLCASSLEGWAGGYFYEQYFGPGTRLTVT.

This clone was counted once. The chain has TRBV28 and TRBJ2-7; TRBD1 matches at 9 bases. CDR1 and CDR2 from the germline V gene are MDHEN and SYDVKM. The V and J ends lost 4 bases and 2 bases, in that order; junction bases with no gene match: 9. The CDR3 is made up of 16 amino acids. The CDR3 coding sequence is TGTGCCAGCAGTTCACAATACAGGGGGCAAGCCTACGAGCAGTACTTC. Translation gives CASSSQYRGQAYEQYF.

The chain links TRBV28 to TRBJ1-2; TRBD1 aligns across 7 bases. CDR3 length: 12 residues. V was clipped by 8 bases and J by 4 bases; unmatched bases: 4. The V gene's germline CDR1 is MDHEN and CDR2 SYDVKM. The CDR3 loop is CASGGTVYGYTF. The CDR3, as DNA: TGTGCCAGCGGCGGGACAGTCTATGGCTACACCTTC.

In this sample, this clone turned up once. This chain joins TRBV7-2 and TRBJ2-3, with D possibly TRBD2 on 5 matching bases. The CDR3 is 16 amino acids. The germline V and J ends were trimmed by 0 bases and 2 bases, with 12 bases remaining between them. CDR1 is SGHTA and CDR2 is FQGNSA in the germline V gene. The CDR3 loop reads CASSLALVPLTDTQYF. The DNA of the CDR3 is TGTGCCAGCAGCTTAGCACTAGTTCCCCTCACAGATACGCAGTATTTT.

This chain connects TRBV14 to TRBJ1-1; 7 bases map to TRBD1. The CDR3 runs to 15 residues. CDR1 is SGHDN and CDR2 is FVKESK in the germline V gene. V shed 1 base, J shed 11 bases, and the junction held 13 bases outside the gene matches. In DNA form, the CDR3 reads TGTGCCAGCAGCCAAGGAGGGACAGTCTGCCTTAGCGCTTTCTTT. It yields the protein CASSQGGTVCLSAFF.

V is TRBV4-1 and J is TRBJ2-7; TRBD1 agrees at 8 bases. CDR3 length: 16 residues. Unmatched junction bases numbered 8, after V lost 1 base and J lost 3 bases. Germline CDR1 and CDR2: MGHRA and YSYEKL. The CDR3 DNA reads TGCGCCAGCAGCCAAGCCTCCGGGACAGGACTCTACGAGCAGTACTTC. This sequence encodes CASSQASGTGLYEQYF.

V usage is TRBV29-1 and J usage is TRBJ2-2, with D perhaps matching TRBD1 (6 bases). The V end lost 7 bases, the J end lost 6 bases, and 12 bases lay between the germline ends. The germline gives CDR1 SQVTM, CDR2 ANQGSEA. The CDR3 is 12 residues long. CDR3 residues: CSGLTGPGELFF. The DNA of the CDR3 is TGCAGCGGCCTAACAGGGCCCGGGGAGCTGTTTTTT.

The chain combines TRBV29-1 with TRBJ2-3, with 16 nucleotides matching TRBD2. The CDR3 has 15 residues. Germline-derived CDR1 and CDR2 are SQVTM and ANQGSEA. The trim removed 7 bases at V and 0 bases at J, leaving 1 base unmatched. CDR3 region: CSAGLAGGSTDTQYF. The CDR3 DNA is TGCAGCGCGGGACTAGCGGGAGGGAGCACAGATACGCAGTATTTT.

The J gene is TRBJ2-3, the V gene TRBV24-1, with 7 bases lining up with TRBD2. With 3 bases clipped from V and 2 bases from J, the junction kept 10 bases outside the gene matches. Germline V gene data show CDR1 as KGHDR and CDR2 as SFDVKD. The CDR3 sequence is 17 residues long. In DNA, the CDR3 is TGTGCCACCAGTGATAGTGGGGGGGAACTAAACACAGATACGCAGTATTTT. Residues: CATSDSGGELNTDTQYF.

This clone has just one count. The chain uses TRBV11-3 and TRBJ2-2; tentatively, D is TRBD1 (6 bases). Germline V CDR1 and CDR2: SGHNT, YENEEA. This CDR3 contains 14 residues. With 7 bases removed from V and 0 bases from J, the gap between germline ends came to 9 bases. CDR3 bases: TGTGCCAGCAAGCCAGGGGCGAACACCGGGGAGCTGTTTTTT. This sequence encodes CASKPGANTGELFF.

In this sample, this clone turned up a few times. V is TRBV5-5 and J is TRBJ2-7, with 10 bases lining up with TRBD2. This CDR3 comprises 16 residues. Germline lookup yields CDR1 SGHKS and CDR2 YYEKEE (reference sequence). V shed 0 bases, J shed 6 bases, and the junction held 9 bases outside the gene matches. CDR3 coding DNA: TGTGCCAGCAGCTTGGAATGGCTAGCGGGAGTAGGCGAGCAGTACTTC. It specifies CASSLEWLAGVGEQYF.

The chain employs TRBV13 and TRBJ1-1; D gene unclear. Germline V lookup: CDR1 PRHDT, CDR2 FYEKMQ (reference sequence). The CDR3 sequence is 12 residues long. Trimming shortened V by 4 bases and J by 2 bases, and 5 bases separated the two germline ends. Written as DNA, the CDR3 is TGTGCCAGCAGCTCCGGTAACACTGAAGCTTTCTTT. Translation: CASSSGNTEAFF. The full variable domain, completed using reference TRBV13 and TRBJ1-1, is AAGVIQSPRHLIKEKRETATLKCYPIPRHDTVYWYQQGPGQDPQFLISFYEKMQSDKGSIPDRFSAQQFSDYHSELNMSSLELGDSALYFCASSSGNTEAFFGQGTRLTVV.

V usage is TRBV2 and J usage is TRBJ1-2; D not resolved. The V gene's germline CDR1 is SNHLY and CDR2 FYNNEI. Trimming removed 0 bases at V and 6 bases at J, with 17 bases between. This CDR3 is built from 16 residues. In DNA, the CDR3 is TGTGCCAGCAGTGAAGCGCCCTTGACGGATCGGGATGGCTACACCTTC. Translating gives CASSEAPLTDRDGYTF.

This chain connects TRBV5-4 to TRBJ2-5, with a weak D call TRBD2 (6 bases). The V end lost 2 bases, the J end lost 3 bases, and 17 bases lay between the germline ends. CDR3 length: 16 residues. Germline V gives CDR1 SGHNT, CDR2 YYREEE (reference sequence). CDR3 DNA: TGTGCCAGCAGCTTTGGGTATGCGGGGTCCAAAGAGACCCAGTACTTC. It codes for CASSFGYAGSKETQYF.

The J gene is TRBJ2-7, the V gene TRBV4-1, with 9 bases aligning to TRBD2. After removal of 4 bases from V and 3 bases from J, the junction contained 4 bases not matched to a gene. CDR1 is MGHRA, CDR2 YSYEKL, per germline. The CDR3 extends over 14 amino acids. The chain's CDR3 is CASSLLAGNYEQYF. The CDR3 DNA sequence: TGCGCCAGCAGCCTCCTAGCGGGAAACTACGAGCAGTACTTC.

DNA for the CDR3: TGTGCCAGTCAAAGGGGCAGGTACATGAACACTGAAGCTTTCTTT. It yields the protein CASQRGRYMNTEAFF. The chain joins TRBV19 to TRBJ1-1, with TRBD1 as a possible D gene (5 bases). CDR1 and CDR2 (germline): LNHDA, SQIVND (reference sequence). The length of the CDR3 is 15 residues. V shed 8 bases and J shed 0 bases, with 16 bases lying between them.

The chain carries TRBV13 and TRBJ2-1; the match to TRBD2 covers 11 bases. This CDR3 is built from 14 residues. The trim removed 8 bases at V and 4 bases at J, leaving 4 bases unmatched. Per the germline V gene, CDR1 is PRHDT and CDR2 is FYEKMQ (reference sequence). CDR3 in amino acids: CASERLAGYNEQFF. CDR3 in DNA: TGTGCCAGCGAACGACTAGCGGGGTACAATGAGCAGTTCTTC.

The V and J genes are TRBV19 and TRBJ1-3, with a tentative D call TRBD1 (6 bases). There are 16 residues in the CDR3. V lost 1 base and J 1 base, leaving 11 bases between the germline ends. Per germline, CDR1 LNHDA and CDR2 SQIVND (reference sequence). This CDR3 reads CASSIVQGSSGNTIYF. The CDR3 region has the DNA TGTGCCAGTAGTATAGTCCAGGGGTCATCTGGAAACACCATATATTTT. Based on the CDR3 plus reference TRBV19 and TRBJ1-3, the full variable domain is DGGITQSPKYLFRKEGQNVTLSCEQNLNHDAMYWYRQDPGQGLRLIYYSQIVNDFQKGDIAEGYSVSREKKESFPLTVTSAQKNPTAFYLCASSIVQGSSGNTIYFGEGSWLTVV.